This T cell receptor beta chain was retrieved from a study of synovial regulatory T cells in juvenile arthritis. The germline V gene encodes CDR1 MNHEY and CDR2 SMNVEV (reference sequence). The CDR3 runs to 13 residues. A DNA sequence was not provided. Sequenced by immunoSEQ multiplex PCR; TCRdb stores in-frame clones only, minus some. This sample contains some 9,800 clones. The rearrangement joins TRBV27 to TRBJ1-4. Sequencing used Treg cells from blood. The subset was: remaining (HLA-DR-negative) circulating blood Treg cells. The receptor was derived from a donor aged 2-35 years with juvenile idiopathic arthritis. The CDR3 sequence: CASRRVGNEKLFF.